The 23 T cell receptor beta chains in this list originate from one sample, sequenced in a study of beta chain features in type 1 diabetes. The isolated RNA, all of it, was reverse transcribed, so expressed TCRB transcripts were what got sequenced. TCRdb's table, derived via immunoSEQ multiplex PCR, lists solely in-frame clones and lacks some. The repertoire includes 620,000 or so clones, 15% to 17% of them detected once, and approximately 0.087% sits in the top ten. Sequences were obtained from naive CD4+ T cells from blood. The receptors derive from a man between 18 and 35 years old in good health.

The CDR3 region is CASSLGSRNTEAFF. The CDR3 bases are TGTGCCAGCAGCTTAGGTTCCAGGAACACTGAAGCTTTCTTT. The chain joins TRBV7-3 to TRBJ1-1, with no clear D. Germline V CDR1 and CDR2: SGHTA, FQGTGA. This CDR3 spans 14 amino acids. The V gene lost 2 bases and the J gene lost 1 base, with 8 bases spanning the gap. Full variable domain (rest looked up from reference TRBV7-3 and TRBJ1-1): GAGVSQTPSNKVTEKGKYVELRCDPISGHTALYWYRQSLGQGPEFLIYFQGTGAADDSGLPNDRFFAVRPEGSVSTLKIQRTERGDSAVYLCASSLGSRNTEAFFGQGTRLTVV.

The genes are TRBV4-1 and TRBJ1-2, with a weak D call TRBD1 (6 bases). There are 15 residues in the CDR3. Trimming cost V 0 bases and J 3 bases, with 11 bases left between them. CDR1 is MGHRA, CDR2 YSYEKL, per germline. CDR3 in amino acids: CASSQEDSPYYGYTF. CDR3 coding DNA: TGCGCCAGCAGCCAAGAGGACAGCCCCTACTATGGCTACACCTTC.

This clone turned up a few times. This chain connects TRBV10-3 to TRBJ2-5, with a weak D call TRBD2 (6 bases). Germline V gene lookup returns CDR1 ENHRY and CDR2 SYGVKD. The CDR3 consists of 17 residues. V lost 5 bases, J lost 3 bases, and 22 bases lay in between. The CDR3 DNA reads TGTGCCATCAGTACTAGCATGGTACTCTTGGGAAAAGAGACCCAGTACTTC. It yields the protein CAISTSMVLLGKETQYF.

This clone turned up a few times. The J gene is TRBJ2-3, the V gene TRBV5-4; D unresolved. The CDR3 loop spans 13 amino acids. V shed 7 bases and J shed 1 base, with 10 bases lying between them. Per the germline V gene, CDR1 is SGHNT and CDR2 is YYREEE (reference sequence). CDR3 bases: TGTGCCAGCTCCATGGGTGGCACAGATACGCAGTATTTT. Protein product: CASSMGGTDTQYF.

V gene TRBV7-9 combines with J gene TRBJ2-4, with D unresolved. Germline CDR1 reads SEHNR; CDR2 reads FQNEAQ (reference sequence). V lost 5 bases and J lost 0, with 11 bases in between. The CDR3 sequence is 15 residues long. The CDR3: CASSPSEIAKNIQYF. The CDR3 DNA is TGTGCCAGCAGCCCCAGCGAAATAGCCAAAAACATTCAGTACTTC.

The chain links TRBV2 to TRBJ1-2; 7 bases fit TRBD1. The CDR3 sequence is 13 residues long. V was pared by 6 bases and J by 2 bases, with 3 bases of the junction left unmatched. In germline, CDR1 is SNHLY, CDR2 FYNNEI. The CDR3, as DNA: TGTGCCAGCAGCGGGGGACAGAACTATGGCTACACCTTC. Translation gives CASSGGQNYGYTF.

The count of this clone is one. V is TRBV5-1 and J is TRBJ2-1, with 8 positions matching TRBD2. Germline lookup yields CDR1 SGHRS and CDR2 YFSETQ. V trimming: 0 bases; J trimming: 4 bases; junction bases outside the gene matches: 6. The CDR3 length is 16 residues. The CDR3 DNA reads TGCGCCAGCAGCTTGGAGATTGGGACTAGATACAATGAGCAGTTCTTC. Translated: CASSLEIGTRYNEQFF.

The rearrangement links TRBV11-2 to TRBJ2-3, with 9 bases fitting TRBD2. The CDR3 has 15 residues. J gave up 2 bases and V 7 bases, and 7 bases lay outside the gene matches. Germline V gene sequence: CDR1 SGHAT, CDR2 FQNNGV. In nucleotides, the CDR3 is TGTGCCAGCACCCTTAGCGGGAGCACCACAGATACGCAGTATTTT. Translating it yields CASTLSGSTTDTQYF.

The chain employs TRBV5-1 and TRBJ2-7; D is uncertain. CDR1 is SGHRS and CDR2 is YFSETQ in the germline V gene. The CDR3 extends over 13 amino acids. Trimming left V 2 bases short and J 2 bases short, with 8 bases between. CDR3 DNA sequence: TGCGCCAGCAGCTTAACAGTTCCCTACGAGCAGTACTTC. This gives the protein CASSLTVPYEQYF. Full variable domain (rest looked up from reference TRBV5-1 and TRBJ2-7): KAGVTQTPRYLIKTRGQQVTLSCSPISGHRSVSWYQQTPGQGLQFLFEYFSETQRNKGNFPGRFSGRQFSNSRSEMNVSTLELGDSALYLCASSLTVPYEQYFGPGTRLTVT.

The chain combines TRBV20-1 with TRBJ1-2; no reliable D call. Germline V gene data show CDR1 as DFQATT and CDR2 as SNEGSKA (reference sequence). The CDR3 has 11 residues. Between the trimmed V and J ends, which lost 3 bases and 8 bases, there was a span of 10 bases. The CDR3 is CSARAALGYTF. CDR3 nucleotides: TGCAGTGCTAGGGCGGCTCTGGGCTACACCTTC.

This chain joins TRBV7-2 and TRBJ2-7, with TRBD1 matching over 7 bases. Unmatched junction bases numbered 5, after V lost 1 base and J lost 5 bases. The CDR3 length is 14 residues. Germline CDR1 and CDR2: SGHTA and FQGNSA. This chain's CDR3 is CASSLGGRGNEQYF. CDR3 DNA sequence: TGTGCCAGCAGCTTAGGGGGCAGGGGGAACGAGCAGTACTTC.

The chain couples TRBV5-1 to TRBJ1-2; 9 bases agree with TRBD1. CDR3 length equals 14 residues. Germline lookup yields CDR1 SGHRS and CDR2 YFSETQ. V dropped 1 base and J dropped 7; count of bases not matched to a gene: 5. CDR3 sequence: CASSLPTGGGGYTF. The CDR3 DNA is TGCGCCAGCAGCTTGCCGACAGGGGGAGGTGGCTACACCTTC.

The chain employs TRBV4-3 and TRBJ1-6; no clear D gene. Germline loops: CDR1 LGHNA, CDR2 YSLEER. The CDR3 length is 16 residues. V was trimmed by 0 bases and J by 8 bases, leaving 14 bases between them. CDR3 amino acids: CASSQEGKLGYSPLHF. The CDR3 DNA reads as TGCGCCAGCAGCCAAGAAGGGAAGCTTGGTTATTCACCCCTCCACTTT.

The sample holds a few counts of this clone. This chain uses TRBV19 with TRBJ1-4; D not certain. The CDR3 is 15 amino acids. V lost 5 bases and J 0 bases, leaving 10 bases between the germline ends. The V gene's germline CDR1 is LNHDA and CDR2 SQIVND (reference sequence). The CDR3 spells CASSGVRTTNEKLFF. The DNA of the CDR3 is TGTGCCAGTAGTGGGGTACGCACAACTAATGAAAAACTGTTTTTT.

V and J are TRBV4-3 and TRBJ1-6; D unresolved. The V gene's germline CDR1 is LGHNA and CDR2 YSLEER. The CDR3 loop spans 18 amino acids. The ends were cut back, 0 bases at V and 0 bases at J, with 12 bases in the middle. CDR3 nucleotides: TGCGCCAGCAGCCAAGAACGTGTCGAGAGCTCCTATAATTCACCCCTCCACTTT. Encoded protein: CASSQERVESSYNSPLHF.

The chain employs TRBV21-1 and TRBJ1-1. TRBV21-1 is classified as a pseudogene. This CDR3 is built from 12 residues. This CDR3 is CASSVRLTEAFF. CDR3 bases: TGTGCCAGCAGCGTACGACTTACTGAAGCTTTCTTT.

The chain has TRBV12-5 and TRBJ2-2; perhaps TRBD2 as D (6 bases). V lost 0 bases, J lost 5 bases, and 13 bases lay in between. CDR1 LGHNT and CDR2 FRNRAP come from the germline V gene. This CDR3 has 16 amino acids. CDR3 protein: CASGLVLGGYTGELFF. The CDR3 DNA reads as TGTGCTAGTGGTTTGGTACTGGGGGGTTATACCGGGGAGCTGTTTTTT. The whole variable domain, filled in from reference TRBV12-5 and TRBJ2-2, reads DARVTQTPRHKVTEMGQEVTMRCQPILGHNTVFWYRQTMMQGLELLAYFRNRAPLDDSGMPKDRFSAEMPDATLATLKIQPSEPRDSAVYFCASGLVLGGYTGELFFGEGSRLTVL.

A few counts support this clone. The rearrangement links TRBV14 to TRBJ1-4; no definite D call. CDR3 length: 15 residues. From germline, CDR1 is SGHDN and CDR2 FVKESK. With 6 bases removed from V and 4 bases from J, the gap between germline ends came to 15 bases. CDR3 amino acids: CASSPSRSINEKLFF. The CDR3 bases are TGTGCCAGCAGTCCATCCCGGAGTATTAATGAAAAACTGTTTTTT. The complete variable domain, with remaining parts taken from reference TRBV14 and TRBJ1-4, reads EAGVTQFPSHSVIEKGQTVTLRCDPISGHDNLYWYRRVMGKEIKFLLHFVKESKQDESGMPNNRFLAERTGGTYSTLKVQPAELEDSGVYFCASSPSRSINEKLFFGSGTQLSVL.

The CDR3 coding sequence is TGTGCCAGCAGCTTTAAGGGGGGATCCTACGAGCAGTACTTC. This gives the protein CASSFKGGSYEQYF. This sequence joins TRBV5-4 and TRBJ2-7; D is perhaps TRBD1 or TRBD2 (6 bases each). Trimming removed 2 bases at V and 1 base at J, with 10 bases between. The CDR3 is 14 residues long. From germline, CDR1 is SGHNT and CDR2 YYREEE (reference sequence).

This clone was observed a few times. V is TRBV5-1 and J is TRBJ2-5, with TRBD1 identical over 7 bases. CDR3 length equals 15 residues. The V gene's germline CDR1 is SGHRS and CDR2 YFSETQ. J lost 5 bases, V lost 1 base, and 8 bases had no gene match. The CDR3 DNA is TGCGCCAGCAGCTTGTCGATGGACAGGTCGGAGACCCAGTACTTC. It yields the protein CASSLSMDRSETQYF.

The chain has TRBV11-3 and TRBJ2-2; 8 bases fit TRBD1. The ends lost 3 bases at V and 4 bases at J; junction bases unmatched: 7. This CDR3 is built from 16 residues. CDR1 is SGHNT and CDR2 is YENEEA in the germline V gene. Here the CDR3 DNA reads TGTGCCAGCAGCTTCCTTGCAGGGGGCATCACCGGGGAGCTGTTTTTT. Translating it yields CASSFLAGGITGELFF. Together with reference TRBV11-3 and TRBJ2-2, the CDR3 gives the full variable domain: EAGVVQSPRYKIIEKKQPVAFWCNPISGHNTLYWYLQNLGQGPELLIRYENEEAVDDSQLPKDRFSAERLKGVDSTLKIQPAELGDSAVYLCASSFLAGGITGELFFGEGSRLTVL.

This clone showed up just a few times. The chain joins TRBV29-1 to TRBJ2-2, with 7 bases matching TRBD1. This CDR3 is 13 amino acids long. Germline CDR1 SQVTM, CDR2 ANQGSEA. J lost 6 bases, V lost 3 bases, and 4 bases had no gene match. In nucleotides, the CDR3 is TGCAGCGTTGAGAGGGGGCGAGCCGGGGAGCTGTTTTTT. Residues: CSVERGRAGELFF.

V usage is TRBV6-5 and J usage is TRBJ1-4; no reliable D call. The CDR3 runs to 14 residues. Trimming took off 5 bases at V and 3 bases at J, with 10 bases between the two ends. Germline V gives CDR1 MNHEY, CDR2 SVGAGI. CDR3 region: CASSRHLPNEKLFF. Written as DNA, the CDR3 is TGTGCCAGCAGTCGACATCTCCCTAATGAAAAACTGTTTTTT.